This passage covers 17 T cell receptor beta chains from one sample sequenced in a study of OX40 agonist ivuxolimab in advanced cancers. Some clones are missing from TCRdb's copy, which holds only in-frame ones; the method was immunoSEQ multiplex PCR. Of approximately 82,000 clones detected, approximately 87% appear once; the ten largest clones hold around 0.88%. The sample was CD4+ or CD8+ T cells sorted from blood, taken in a trial of the OX40 agonist ivuxolimab. The receptors derive from an adult with an advanced solid tumor such as melanoma, head and neck, liver or kidney cancer.

This clone was picked up one time. The gene calls are TRBV7-2 and TRBJ1-1; D is uncertain. Germline V gene lookup returns CDR1 SGHTA and CDR2 FQGNSA. The CDR3 contains 13 residues. V was shortened by 5 bases and J by 1 base, with 8 bases between the two germline ends. CDR3 sequence reads: CASSTQQNTEAFF. The CDR3 DNA reads TGTGCCAGCAGCACTCAACAGAACACTGAAGCTTTCTTT.

The genes are TRBV7-9 and TRBJ2-5; 8 bases fit TRBD2. V shed 2 bases and J 5 bases; nucleotides not matched to a gene: 10. This CDR3 contains 16 residues. Germline values: CDR1 SEHNR, CDR2 FQNEAQ (reference sequence). CDR3 nucleotide sequence: TGTGCCAGCAGCTTAAATCTCGGGGGGGTCGGGGAGACCCAGTACTTC. Translating it yields CASSLNLGGVGETQYF.

The chain combines TRBV27 with TRBJ1-1, with 7 nucleotides matching TRBD1. The CDR3 extends over 14 amino acids. Trimming removed 5 bases from V and 1 base from J; junction bases left unmatched: 4. Germline-derived CDR1 and CDR2 are MNHEY and SMNVEV (reference sequence). The CDR3 reads CASSPRTGNTEAFF. The CDR3, as DNA: TGTGCCAGCAGTCCCCGGACAGGGAACACTGAAGCTTTCTTT.

The gene calls are TRBV7-9 and TRBJ2-5; 7 positions match TRBD2. Germline V gene lookup returns CDR1 SEHNR and CDR2 FQNEAQ (reference sequence). CDR3 size: 18 residues. J gave up 1 base and V 5 bases, and 16 bases lay outside the gene matches. CDR3 sequence (DNA): TGTGCCAGCAGCAGATTGACTGGTATGCTAGCGGTCCAAGAGACCCAGTACTTC. It encodes CASSRLTGMLAVQETQYF.

The chain couples TRBV7-2 to TRBJ1-4; no clear D gene. Germline CDR1 SGHTA, CDR2 FQGNSA. This CDR3 contains 14 residues. V was pared by 0 bases and J by 1 base, with 3 bases between. In DNA, the CDR3 is TGTGCCAGCAGCTTAGCGCGAACTAATGAAAAACTGTTTTTT. Its protein product is CASSLARTNEKLFF. The full variable domain, its missing parts supplied by reference TRBV7-2 and TRBJ1-4, is GAGVSQSPSNKVTEKGKDVELRCDPISGHTALYWYRQSLGQGLEFLIYFQGNSAPDKSGLPSDRFSAERTGGSVSTLTIQRTQQEDSAVYLCASSLARTNEKLFFGSGTQLSVL.

The rearrangement links TRBV2 to TRBJ2-7, with D uncertain. Deletions cut 11 bases from V and 3 bases from J, with 11 bases between. This CDR3 has 11 amino acids. Germline V gene data show CDR1 as SNHLY and CDR2 as FYNNEI. The CDR3 sequence: CAGTVVYEQYF. In DNA, the CDR3 is TGTGCCGGAACAGTAGTCTACGAGCAGTACTTC.

The gene calls are TRBV6-4 and TRBJ1-2; 9 bases are a match to TRBD1. Germline lookup yields CDR1 MRHNA and CDR2 SNTAGT. This CDR3 spans 14 amino acids. Trimming cost V 2 bases and J 4 bases; bases outside gene matches: 2. The CDR3 sequence: CASSDHRGLYGYTF. For the CDR3, the DNA is TGTGCCAGCAGTGACCACAGGGGGCTCTATGGCTACACCTTC.

The chain employs TRBV6-5 and TRBJ2-3; TRBD2 agrees at 12 bases. V lost 4 bases and J lost 3; bases outside the gene matches: 2. From germline, CDR1 is MNHEY and CDR2 SVGAGI. The CDR3 has 15 residues. The CDR3 here is CASSFTSGGTDTQYF. DNA for the CDR3: TGTGCCAGCAGTTTTACTAGCGGGGGGACAGATACGCAGTATTTT.

This clone was recorded once. The chain employs TRBV11-2 and TRBJ1-4; perhaps TRBD1 as D (6 bases). Germline CDR1 and CDR2: SGHAT and FQNNGV. Trimming cost V 0 bases and J 8 bases, with 13 bases left between them. The CDR3 is 15 residues long. CDR3 loop: CASSLDFTGREKLFF. For the CDR3, the DNA is TGTGCCAGCAGCTTAGATTTCACAGGGAGGGAAAAACTGTTTTTT.

As for this clone: This CDR3 is also generated by other DNA sequences in the sample. The gene calls are TRBV7-9 and TRBJ1-5; a weak D match, TRBD1 (5 bases). The CDR3 runs 15 residues. Trimming took 5 bases from V and 1 from J, leaving 12 bases between them. Germline CDR1 reads SEHNR; CDR2 reads FQNEAQ (reference sequence). Here the CDR3 reads CASSQQGGSNQPQHF. The CDR3 DNA reads TGTGCCAGCAGCCAGCAGGGTGGAAGCAATCAGCCCCAGCATTTT.

The chain employs TRBV4-2 and TRBJ2-1; 7 bases match TRBD2. The CDR3 covers 17 residues. CDR1 and CDR2 from the germline V gene are LGHNA and YNFKEQ. The junction had 8 bases not matched to a gene; V was cut back by 3 bases and J by 0 bases. The CDR3 nucleotides are TGTGCCAGCAGCCAGGAGTGGGGGGGGAGCTCCTACAATGAGCAGTTCTTC. This gives the protein CASSQEWGGSSYNEQFF.

This clone has just a few counts. V usage is TRBV7-2 and J usage is TRBJ2-3, with no clear D. This CDR3 spans 14 amino acids. V dropped 5 bases and J dropped 0 bases, with 9 bases sitting between them. Germline loops: CDR1 SGHTA, CDR2 FQGNSA. The CDR3 loop reads CASSPSGSTDTQYF. CDR3 coding DNA: TGTGCCAGCAGCCCTAGTGGGAGCACAGATACGCAGTATTTT.

The chain links TRBV2 to TRBJ1-4; D remains unclear. The ends were cut back, 7 bases at V and 3 bases at J, with 9 bases in the middle. The length of the CDR3 is 13 residues. Per the germline V gene, CDR1 is SNHLY and CDR2 is FYNNEI. In DNA, the CDR3 is TGTGCCAGCAAAGTCATCCCTAATGAAAAACTGTTTTTT. Translating it yields CASKVIPNEKLFF.

The chain links TRBV5-6 to TRBJ1-6; D might be TRBD1 (5 bases). Trimming took off 2 bases at V and 4 bases at J, with 16 bases between the two ends. The CDR3 sequence is 17 residues long. CDR1 is SGHDT and CDR2 is YYEEEE in the germline V gene. The CDR3 region is CASSFRDLRAYNSPLHF. Written as DNA, the CDR3 is TGTGCCAGCAGCTTCCGGGACCTAAGGGCGTATAATTCACCCCTCCACTTT.

The CDR3 DNA sequence: TGTGCCAGCAGCTTCCGGGGACGGGGGGACACTGAAGCTTTCTTT. Translation: CASSFRGRGDTEAFF. The J gene is TRBJ1-1, the V gene TRBV7-6, with a possible D match to TRBD1 (5 bases). The CDR3 length is 15 residues. Trimming stripped 3 bases from V and 3 bases from J, with 14 bases between. Germline CDR1 reads SGHVS; CDR2 reads FNYEAQ.

This clone was seen only a few times. The chain has TRBV9 and TRBJ2-1; 12 positions agree with TRBD2. Germline CDR1 and CDR2: SGDLS and YYNGEE. This CDR3 is 16 amino acids long. J lost 9 bases, V lost 3 bases, and 10 bases had no gene match. The CDR3 spells CASSGKLAGGFGEQFF. In DNA, the CDR3 is TGTGCCAGCAGCGGAAAACTAGCGGGGGGATTTGGTGAGCAGTTCTTC.

The rearrangement uses TRBV7-2 and TRBJ2-1, with a weak D call TRBD2 (5 bases). The V gene's germline CDR1 is SGHTA and CDR2 FQGNSA. Trimming took off 5 bases at V and 6 bases at J, with 14 bases between the two ends. CDR3 length: 14 amino acids. In DNA form, the CDR3 reads TGTGCCAGCAGCCCCGGGGTTATGGTCAATGAGCAGTTCTTC. Its translation is CASSPGVMVNEQFF.